This section outlines one T cell receptor (beta chain) sequence together with its context. The CDR3 is 16 residues long. The germline gives CDR1 SGHDN, CDR2 FVKESK. With 2 bases clipped from V and 6 bases from J, the junction kept 8 bases outside the gene matches. Original analysis: For nucleated cells, counts were estimated from reference gene primer amplification. TCRdb's table, derived via immunoSEQ multiplex PCR, lists solely in-frame clones and lacks some. V and J calls and clone size are those listed in that table; D and trimming were worked out from the DNA. Of 40,000 or so clones listed, 90% to 95% are singletons. This record belongs to a study of blood T cell repertoires in COVID-19. About the study: The samples span acute and convalescent COVID-19 from the United States, Italy and Spain. Sample material is recorded as cDNA or gDNA derived from T cells, B-cell-depleted T cells, or PBMCs.

This chain uses TRBV14 with TRBJ2-3; 10 nucleotides line up with TRBD2. The source is a man aged 50 or older with active COVID-19. Sequenced material: peripheral blood. The CDR3 loop is CASSQRGLAMGDTQYF. The CDR3 nucleotides read TGTGCCAGCAGCCAACGGGGACTAGCGATGGGGGATACGCAGTATTTT.